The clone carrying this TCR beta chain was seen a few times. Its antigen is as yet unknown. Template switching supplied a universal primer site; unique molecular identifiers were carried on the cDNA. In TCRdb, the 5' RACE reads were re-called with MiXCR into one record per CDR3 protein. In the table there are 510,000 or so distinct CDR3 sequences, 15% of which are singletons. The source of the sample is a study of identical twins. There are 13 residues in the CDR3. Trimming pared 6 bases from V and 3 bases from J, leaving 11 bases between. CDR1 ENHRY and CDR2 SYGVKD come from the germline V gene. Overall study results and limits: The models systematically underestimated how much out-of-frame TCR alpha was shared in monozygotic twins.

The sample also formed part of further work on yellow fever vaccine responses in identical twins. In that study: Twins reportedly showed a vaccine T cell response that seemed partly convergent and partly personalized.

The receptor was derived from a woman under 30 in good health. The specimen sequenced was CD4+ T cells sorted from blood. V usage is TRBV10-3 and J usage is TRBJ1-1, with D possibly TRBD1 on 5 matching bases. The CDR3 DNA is TGTGCCATCAGGGTTGGGGGACACACTGAAGCTTTCTTT. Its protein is CAIRVGGHTEAFF.